This TCR beta chain came from a study of cytomegalovirus exposure and HLA in healthy donors. Study observations and caveats: The study found most TCR sequences rare, yet found some public TCRs in many donors. It was reportedly the case that the classifier diagnosed cytomegalovirus status with high specificity and sensitivity.

As to this clone: Its matching antigen is unknown.

The V gene lost 4 bases and the J gene lost 1 base, with 19 bases spanning the gap. Germline values: CDR1 SGHNT, CDR2 YENEEA. The CDR3 length is 17 residues. The protocol was immunoSEQ multiplex PCR, while the TCRdb copy is restricted to in-frame clones and leaves out a portion. There are approximately 300,000 clones in the sample; 75% to 90% occur only once, and more than 0.8% lies in the top ten. The genes are TRBV11-3 and TRBJ2-5; TRBD2 is a possible D gene (6 bases). The TCR originated in a woman aged 18-29 years in good health and CMV-seronegative. Source material: PBMCs. In DNA form, the CDR3 reads TGTGCCAGCAGCTCCTATCGGTGGGGGGATAGCCAAGAGACCCAGTACTTC. This encodes CASSSYRWGDSQETQYF.